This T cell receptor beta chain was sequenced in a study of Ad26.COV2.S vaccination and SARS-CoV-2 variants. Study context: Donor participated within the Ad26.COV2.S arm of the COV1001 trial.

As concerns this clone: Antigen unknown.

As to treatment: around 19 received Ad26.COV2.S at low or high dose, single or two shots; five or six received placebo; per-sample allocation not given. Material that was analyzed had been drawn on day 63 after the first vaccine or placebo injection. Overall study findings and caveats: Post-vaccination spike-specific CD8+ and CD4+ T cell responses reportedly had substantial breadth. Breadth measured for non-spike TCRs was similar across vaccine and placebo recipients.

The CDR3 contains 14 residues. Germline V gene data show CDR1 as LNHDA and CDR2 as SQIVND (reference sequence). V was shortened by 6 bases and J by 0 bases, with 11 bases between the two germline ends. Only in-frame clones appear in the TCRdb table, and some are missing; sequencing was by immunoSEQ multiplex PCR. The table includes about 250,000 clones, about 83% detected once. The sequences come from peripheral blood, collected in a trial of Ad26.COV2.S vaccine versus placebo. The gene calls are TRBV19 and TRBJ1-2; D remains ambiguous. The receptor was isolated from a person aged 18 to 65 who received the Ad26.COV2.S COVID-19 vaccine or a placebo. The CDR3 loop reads CASRPQRSNYGYTF. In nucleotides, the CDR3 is TGTGCCAGTAGACCACAGCGATCTAACTATGGCTACACCTTC.